This TCR beta chain was sequenced for a study of blood T cell repertoires in COVID-19. CDR3 size: 14 residues. The germline gives CDR1 KGHSH, CDR2 LQKENI. V was clipped by 2 bases and J by 4 bases, with 11 bases between them. This clone has only a few counts. Assay: immunoSEQ multiplex PCR; the TCRdb copy retains only in-frame clones and omits some. Of about 160,000 clones in the sample, 79% were seen once. The sequencing sample was made of peripheral blood. This receptor was taken from a woman between 55 and 75 years old with COVID-19, enrolled during active disease. The chain links TRBV18 to TRBJ2-5, with D uncertain. CDR3 loop: CASSPIGIAETQYF. The CDR3 bases are TGTGCCAGCTCACCAATAGGTATAGCAGAGACCCAGTACTTC.